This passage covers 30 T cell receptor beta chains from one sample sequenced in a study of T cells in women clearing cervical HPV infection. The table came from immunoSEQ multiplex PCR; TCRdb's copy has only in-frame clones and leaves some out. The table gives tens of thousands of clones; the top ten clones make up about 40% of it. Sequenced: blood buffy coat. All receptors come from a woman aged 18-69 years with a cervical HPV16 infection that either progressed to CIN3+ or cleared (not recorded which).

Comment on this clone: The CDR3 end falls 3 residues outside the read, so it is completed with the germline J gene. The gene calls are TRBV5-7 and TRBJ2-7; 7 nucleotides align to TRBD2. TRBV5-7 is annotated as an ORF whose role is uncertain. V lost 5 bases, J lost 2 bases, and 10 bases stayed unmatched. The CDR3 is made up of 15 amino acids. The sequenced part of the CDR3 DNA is TGTGCCAGCAGAATTCTGGGACTACGCCCCTACGAG. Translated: CASRILGLRPYE. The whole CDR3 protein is CASRILGLRPYEQYF.

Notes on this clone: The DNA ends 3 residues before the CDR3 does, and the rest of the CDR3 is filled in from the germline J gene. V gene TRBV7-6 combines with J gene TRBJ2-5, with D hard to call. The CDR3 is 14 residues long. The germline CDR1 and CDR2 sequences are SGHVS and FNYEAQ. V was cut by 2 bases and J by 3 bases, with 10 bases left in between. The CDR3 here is CASSLIDSEETQYF. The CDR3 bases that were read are TGTGCCAGCAGCTTAATAGACTCCGAAGAGACC.

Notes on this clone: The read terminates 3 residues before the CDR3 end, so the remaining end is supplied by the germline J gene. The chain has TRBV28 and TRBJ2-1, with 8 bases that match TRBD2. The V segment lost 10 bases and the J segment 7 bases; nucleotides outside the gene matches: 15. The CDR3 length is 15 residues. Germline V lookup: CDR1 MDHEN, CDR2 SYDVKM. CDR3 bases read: TGTGCCACCACCCTCGAGGAGCAGCGGGGGAATGAG. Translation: CATTLEEQRGNE. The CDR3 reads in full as CATTLEEQRGNEQFF. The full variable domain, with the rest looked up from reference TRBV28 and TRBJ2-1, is DVKVTQSSRYLVKRTGEKVFLECVQDMDHENMFWYRQDPGLGLRLIYFSYDVKMKEKGDIPEGYSVSREKKERFSLILESASTNQTSMYLCATTLEEQRGNEQFFGPGTRLTVL.

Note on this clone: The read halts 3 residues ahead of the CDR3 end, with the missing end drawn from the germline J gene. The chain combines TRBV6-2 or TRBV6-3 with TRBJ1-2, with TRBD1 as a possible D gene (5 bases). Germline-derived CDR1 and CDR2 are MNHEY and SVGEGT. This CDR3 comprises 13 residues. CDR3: CASTGTSRIVYTF. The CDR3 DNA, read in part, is TGTGCCAGCACCGGGACTAGCCGTATCGTC.

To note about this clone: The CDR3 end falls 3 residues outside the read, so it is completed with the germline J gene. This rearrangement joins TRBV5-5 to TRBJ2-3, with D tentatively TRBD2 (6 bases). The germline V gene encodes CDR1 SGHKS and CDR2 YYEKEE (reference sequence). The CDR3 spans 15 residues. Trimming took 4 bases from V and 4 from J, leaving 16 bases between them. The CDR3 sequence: CASSQPTGGPDTQYF. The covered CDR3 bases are TGTGCCAGCAGCCAGCCCACCGGAGGGCCAGATACG. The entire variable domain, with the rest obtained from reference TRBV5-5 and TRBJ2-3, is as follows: DAGVTQSPTHLIKTRGQQVTLRCSPISGHKSVSWYQQVLGQGPQFIFQYYEKEERGRGNFPDRFSARQFPNYSSELNVNALLLGDSALYLCASSQPTGGPDTQYFGPGTRLTVL.

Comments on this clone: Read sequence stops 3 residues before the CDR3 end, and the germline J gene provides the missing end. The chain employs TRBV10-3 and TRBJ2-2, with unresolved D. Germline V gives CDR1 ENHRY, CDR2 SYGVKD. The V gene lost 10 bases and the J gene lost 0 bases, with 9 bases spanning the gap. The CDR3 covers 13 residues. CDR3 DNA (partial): TGTGCCACTCGGTTAGCGAACACCGGGGAG. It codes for CATRLANTGE. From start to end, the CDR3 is CATRLANTGELFF.

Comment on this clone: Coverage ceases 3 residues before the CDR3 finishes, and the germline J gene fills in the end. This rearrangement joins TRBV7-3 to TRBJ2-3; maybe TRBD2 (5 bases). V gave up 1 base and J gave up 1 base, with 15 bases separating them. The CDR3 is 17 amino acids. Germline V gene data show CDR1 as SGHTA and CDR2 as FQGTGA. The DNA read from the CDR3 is TGTGCCAGCAGCTTAAATGGGGTAGGACTCCGCACAGATACG. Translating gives CASSLNGVGLRTDT. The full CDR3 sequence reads CASSLNGVGLRTDTQYF.

CDR3 bases read: TGCAGTGCTGATCCCGGGACACCCGTATCG. Amino acids: CSADPGTPVS. The full CDR3 sequence reads CSADPGTPVSAFF. V and J are TRBV20-1 and TRBJ1-1; maybe TRBD1 (6 bases). The read is 3 residues too short to cover the CDR3 end, so that end is filled in from the germline J gene. This CDR3 has 13 residues. Germline CDR1 is DFQATT and CDR2 is SNEGSKA (reference sequence).

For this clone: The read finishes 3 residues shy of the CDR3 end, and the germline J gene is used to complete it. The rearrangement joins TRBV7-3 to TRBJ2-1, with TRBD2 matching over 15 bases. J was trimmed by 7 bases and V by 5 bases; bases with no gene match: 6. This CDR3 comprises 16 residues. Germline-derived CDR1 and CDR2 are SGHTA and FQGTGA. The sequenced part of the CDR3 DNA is TGTGCCAGCAGCCCCCAGGGACTAGCGGGAGGAAATGAG. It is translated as CASSPQGLAGGNE. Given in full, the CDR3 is CASSPQGLAGGNEQFF.

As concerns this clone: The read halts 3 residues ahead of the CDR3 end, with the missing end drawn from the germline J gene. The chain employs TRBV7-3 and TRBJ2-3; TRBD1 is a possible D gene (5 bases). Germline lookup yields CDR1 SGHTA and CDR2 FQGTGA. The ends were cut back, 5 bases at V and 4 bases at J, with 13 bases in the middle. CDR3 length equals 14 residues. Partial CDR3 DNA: TGTGCCAGCAGCCCTCGAGCAGGGTCAGATACG. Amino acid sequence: CASSPRAGSDT. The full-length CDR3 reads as CASSPRAGSDTQYF.

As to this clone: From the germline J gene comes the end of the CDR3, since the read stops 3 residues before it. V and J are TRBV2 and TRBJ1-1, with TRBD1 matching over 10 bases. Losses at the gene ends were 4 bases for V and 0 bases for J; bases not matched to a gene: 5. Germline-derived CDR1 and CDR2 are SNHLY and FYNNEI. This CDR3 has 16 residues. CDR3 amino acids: CASSADRGGLNTEAFF. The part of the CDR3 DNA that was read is TGTGCCAGCAGTGCGGACAGGGGGGGTCTGAACACTGAA.

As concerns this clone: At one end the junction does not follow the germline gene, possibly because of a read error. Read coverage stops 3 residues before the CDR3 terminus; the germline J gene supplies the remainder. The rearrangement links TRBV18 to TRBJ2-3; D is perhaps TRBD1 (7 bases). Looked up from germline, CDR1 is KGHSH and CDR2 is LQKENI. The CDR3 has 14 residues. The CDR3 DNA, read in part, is TGTGCCAGCTCACCACCGGAGGGGACAGAGACG. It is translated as CASSPPEGTET. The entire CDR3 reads CASSPPEGTETQYF.

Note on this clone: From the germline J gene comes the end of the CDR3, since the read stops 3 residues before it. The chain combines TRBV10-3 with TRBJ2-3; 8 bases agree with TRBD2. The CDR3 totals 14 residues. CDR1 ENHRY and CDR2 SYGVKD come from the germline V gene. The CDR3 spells CAIRERGRQETQYF. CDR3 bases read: TGTGCCATCAGGGAGCGGGGGAGGCAAGAGACG.

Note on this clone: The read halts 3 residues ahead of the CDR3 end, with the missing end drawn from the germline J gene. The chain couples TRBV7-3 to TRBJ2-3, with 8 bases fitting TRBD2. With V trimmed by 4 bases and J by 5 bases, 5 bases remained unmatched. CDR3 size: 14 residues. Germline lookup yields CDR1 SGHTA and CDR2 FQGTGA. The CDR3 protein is CASSSYLAGDTQYF. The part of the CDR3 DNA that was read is TGTGCCAGCAGCTCTTATCTAGCGGGAGATACG.

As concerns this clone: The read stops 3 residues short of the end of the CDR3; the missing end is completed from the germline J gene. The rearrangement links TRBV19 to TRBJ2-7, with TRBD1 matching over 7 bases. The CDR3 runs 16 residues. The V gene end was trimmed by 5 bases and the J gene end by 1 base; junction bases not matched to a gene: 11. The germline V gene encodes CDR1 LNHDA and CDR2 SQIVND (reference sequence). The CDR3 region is CASSAKGQLGSYEQYF. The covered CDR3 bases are TGTGCCAGTAGTGCCAAGGGACAGCTCGGGTCCTACGAG.

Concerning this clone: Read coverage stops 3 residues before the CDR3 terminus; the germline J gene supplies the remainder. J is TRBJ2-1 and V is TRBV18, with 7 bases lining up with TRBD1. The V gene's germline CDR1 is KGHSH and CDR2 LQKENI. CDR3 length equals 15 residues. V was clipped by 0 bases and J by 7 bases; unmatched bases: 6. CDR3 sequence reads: CASSPPKGAENEQFF. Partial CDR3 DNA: TGTGCCAGCTCACCACCGAAGGGGGCGGAGAATGAG.

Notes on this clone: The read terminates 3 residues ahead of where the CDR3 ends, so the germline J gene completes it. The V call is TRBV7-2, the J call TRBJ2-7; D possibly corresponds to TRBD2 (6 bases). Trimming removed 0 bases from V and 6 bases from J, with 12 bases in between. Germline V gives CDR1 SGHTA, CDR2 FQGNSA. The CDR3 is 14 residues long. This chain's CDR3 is CASSLARGVGEQYF. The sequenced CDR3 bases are TGTGCCAGCAGCTTAGCGCGGGGTGTAGGCGAG.

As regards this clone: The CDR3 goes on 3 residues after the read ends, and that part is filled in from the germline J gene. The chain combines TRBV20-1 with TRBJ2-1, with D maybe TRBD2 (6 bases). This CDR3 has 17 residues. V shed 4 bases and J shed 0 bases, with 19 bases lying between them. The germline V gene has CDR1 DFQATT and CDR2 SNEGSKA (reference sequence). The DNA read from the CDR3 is TGCAGTGCTATAGGGCGAACGGGGGAGACCTCCTACAATGAG. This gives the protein CSAIGRTGETSYNE. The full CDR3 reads CSAIGRTGETSYNEQFF.

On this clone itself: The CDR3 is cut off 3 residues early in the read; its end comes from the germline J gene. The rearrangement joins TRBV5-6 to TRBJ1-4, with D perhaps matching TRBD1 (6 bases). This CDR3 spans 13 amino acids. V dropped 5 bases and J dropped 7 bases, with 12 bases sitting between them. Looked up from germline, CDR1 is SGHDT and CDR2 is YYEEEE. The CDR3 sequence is CASRQGWGEKLFF. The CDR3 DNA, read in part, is TGTGCCAGCAGACAGGGTTGGGGTGAAAAA. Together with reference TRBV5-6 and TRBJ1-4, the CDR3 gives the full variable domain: DAGVTQSPTHLIKTRGQQVTLRCSPKSGHDTVSWYQQALGQGPQFIFQYYEEEERQRGNFPDRFSGHQFPNYSSELNVNALLLGDSALYLCASRQGWGEKLFFGSGTQLSVL.

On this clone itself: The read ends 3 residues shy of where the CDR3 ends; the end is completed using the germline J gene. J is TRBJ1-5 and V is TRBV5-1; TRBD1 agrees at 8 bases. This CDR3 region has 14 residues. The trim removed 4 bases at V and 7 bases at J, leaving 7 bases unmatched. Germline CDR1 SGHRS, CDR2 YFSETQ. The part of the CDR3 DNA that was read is TGCGCCAGCAGCGTGACAGGGGAGGGACAGCCC. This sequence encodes CASSVTGEGQP. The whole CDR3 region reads CASSVTGEGQPQHF.

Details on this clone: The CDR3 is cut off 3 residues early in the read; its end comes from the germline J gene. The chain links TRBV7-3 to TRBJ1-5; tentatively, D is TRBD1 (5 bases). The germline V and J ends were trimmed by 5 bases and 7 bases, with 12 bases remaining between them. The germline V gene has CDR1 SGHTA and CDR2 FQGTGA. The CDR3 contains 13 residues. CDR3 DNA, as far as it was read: TGTGCCAGCAGCCTTGACAGAAAGCAGCCC. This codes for CASSLDRKQP. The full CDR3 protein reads CASSLDRKQPQHF.

Partial CDR3 DNA: TGTGCCAGCAGTCTAGGGGCTAATCAGCCG. Its protein product is CASSLGANQP. The whole CDR3 is CASSLGANQPQYF. V gene TRBV6-2 or TRBV6-3 combines with J gene TRBJ2-3, with D perhaps matching TRBD1 (5 bases). The read ends 3 residues before the CDR3 terminus; that terminus is restored from the germline J gene. The CDR3 is made up of 13 amino acids. The germline CDR1 and CDR2 sequences are MNHEY and SVGEGT.

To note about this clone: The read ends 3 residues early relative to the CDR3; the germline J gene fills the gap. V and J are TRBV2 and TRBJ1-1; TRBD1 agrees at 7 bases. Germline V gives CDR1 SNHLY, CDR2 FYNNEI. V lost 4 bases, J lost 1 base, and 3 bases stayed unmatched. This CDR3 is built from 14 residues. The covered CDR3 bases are TGTGCCAGCAGTGCGAGGACAGGGAACACTGAA. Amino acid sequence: CASSARTGNTE. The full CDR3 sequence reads CASSARTGNTEAFF.

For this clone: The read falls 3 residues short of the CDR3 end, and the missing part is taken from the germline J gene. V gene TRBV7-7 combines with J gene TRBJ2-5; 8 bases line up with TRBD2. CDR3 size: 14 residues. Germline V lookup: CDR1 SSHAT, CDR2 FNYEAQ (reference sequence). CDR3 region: CASAVASRGGTQYF. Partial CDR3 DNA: TGTGCTAGCGCTGTCGCTAGCCGGGGGGGGACC.

CDR3: CSARGSLAGFNEQFF. The sequenced part of the CDR3 DNA is TGCAGTGCTAGAGGGTCGCTAGCGGGGTTTAATGAG. The rearrangement uses TRBV20-1 and TRBJ2-1; TRBD2 matches at 9 bases. Read data end 3 residues before the CDR3 end; the end is taken from the germline J gene. CDR1 is DFQATT and CDR2 is SNEGSKA in the germline V gene (reference sequence). The V segment lost 1 base and the J segment 7 bases; nucleotides outside the gene matches: 8. There are 15 residues in the CDR3.

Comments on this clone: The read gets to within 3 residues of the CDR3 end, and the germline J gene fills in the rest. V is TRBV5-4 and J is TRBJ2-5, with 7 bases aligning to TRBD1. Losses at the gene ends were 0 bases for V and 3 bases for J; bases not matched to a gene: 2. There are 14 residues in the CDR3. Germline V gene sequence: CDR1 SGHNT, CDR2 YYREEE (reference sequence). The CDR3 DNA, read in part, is TGTGCCAGCAGCTTGGTAGACAGGGAAGAGACC. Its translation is CASSLVDREET. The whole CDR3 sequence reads CASSLVDREETQYF.

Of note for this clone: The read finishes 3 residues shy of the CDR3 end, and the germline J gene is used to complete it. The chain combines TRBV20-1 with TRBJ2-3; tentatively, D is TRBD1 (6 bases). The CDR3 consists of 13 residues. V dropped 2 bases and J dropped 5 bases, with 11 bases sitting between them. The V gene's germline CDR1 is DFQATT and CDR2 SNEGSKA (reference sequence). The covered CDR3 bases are TGCAGTGCTAGACAGGGGCGCTTAGATACG. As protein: CSARQGRLDT. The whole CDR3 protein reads CSARQGRLDTQYF.

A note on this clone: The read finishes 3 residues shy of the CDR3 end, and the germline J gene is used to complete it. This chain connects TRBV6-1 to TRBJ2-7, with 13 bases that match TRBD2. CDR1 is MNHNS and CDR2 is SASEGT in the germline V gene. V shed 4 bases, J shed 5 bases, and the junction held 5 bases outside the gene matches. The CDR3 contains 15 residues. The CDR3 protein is CASSGGLAGVDEQYF. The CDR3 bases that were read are TGTGCCAGCAGTGGTGGACTAGCGGGAGTCGACGAG.

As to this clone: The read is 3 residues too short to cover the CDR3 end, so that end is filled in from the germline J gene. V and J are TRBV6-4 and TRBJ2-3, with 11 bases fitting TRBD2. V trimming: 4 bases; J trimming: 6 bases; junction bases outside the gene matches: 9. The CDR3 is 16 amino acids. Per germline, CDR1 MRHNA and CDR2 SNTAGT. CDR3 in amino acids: CASSADTSGSWDTQYF. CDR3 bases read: TGTGCCAGCAGTGCAGATACTAGCGGGAGCTGGGATACG.

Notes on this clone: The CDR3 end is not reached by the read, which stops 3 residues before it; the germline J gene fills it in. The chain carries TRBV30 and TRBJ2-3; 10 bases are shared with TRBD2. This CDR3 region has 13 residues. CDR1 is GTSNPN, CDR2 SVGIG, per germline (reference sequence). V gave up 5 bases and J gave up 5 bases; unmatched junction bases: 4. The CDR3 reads CAWSSGRRDTQYF. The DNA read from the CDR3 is TGTGCCTGGTCTAGCGGGAGAAGAGATACG.